Listed below are T cell receptor beta chains from one sample, sequenced in a study of PD-L1 blockade in urothelial cancer. TCRdb's copy holds only in-frame clones and misses some; the assay was immunoSEQ multiplex PCR. The sample yields about 70,000 clones, approximately 87% seen once. The source was PBMCs, collected around atezolizumab (anti-PD-L1) treatment. Receptors originate from an older man with urothelial cancer. CDR3s include the opening cysteine and the closing phenylalanine or tryptophan. The D gene is left open where the match is weak. Not all rows give a size; the values are once, few, many and, for expanded clones, a class.

CDR3 protein	CDR3 DNA	D gene	V gene	J gene	clone size
CASSYSSQGDNYGYTF	TGTGCCAGCAGTTACTCGAGTCAGGGGGACAACTATGGCTACACCTTC	TRBD1	TRBV6-5	TRBJ1-2	NA
CSAVAVEQYF	TGCAGTGCCGTAGCAGTCGAGCAGTACTTC	NA	TRBV20-1	TRBJ2-7	NA
CASSPTSFEQYF	TGTGCCAGCAGCCCAACTAGTTTCGAGCAGTACTTC	NA	TRBV21-1	TRBJ2-7	NA
CASSADWYGYTF	TGTGCCAGCAGTGCAGACTGGTATGGCTACACCTTC	NA	TRBV6-1	TRBJ1-2	NA
CASSLGSGGSYNEQFF	TGCGCCAGCAGCTTGGGCTCCGGGGGCTCCTACAATGAGCAGTTCTTC	NA	TRBV5-1	TRBJ2-1	NA
CASRRGLFSYEQYF	TGTGCCAGCAGGAGGGGGCTCTTTTCCTACGAGCAGTACTTC	TRBD1	TRBV6-5	TRBJ2-7	NA
CASSLEFSYEQYF	TGCGCCAGCAGCTTGGAGTTCAGCTACGAGCAGTACTTC	NA	TRBV5-1	TRBJ2-7	NA
CASSFVGTAKAYEQYF	TGCGCCAGCAGCTTCGTAGGGACAGCGAAAGCCTACGAGCAGTACTTC	TRBD1	TRBV5-1	TRBJ2-7	NA
CASKREIGQYF	TGTGCCAGCAAGCGGGAGATAGGGCAGTATTTT	TRBD2	TRBV2	TRBJ2-3	NA
CASSRSGNYEQYF	TGTGCCAGCAGTCGGAGCGGGAACTACGAGCAGTACTTC	TRBD2	TRBV27	TRBJ2-7	NA
CAWAGGTEAFF	TGTGCCTGGGCAGGGGGCACTGAAGCTTTCTTT	TRBD1	TRBV30	TRBJ1-1	NA
CASSLWEGSGTQYF	TGTGCCAGCAGTTTATGGGAGGGTTCGGGTACGCAGTATTTT	NA	TRBV28	TRBJ2-3	NA
CASSLVGGGTEAFF	TGCGCCAGCAGCTTGGTTGGGGGGGGCACTGAAGCTTTCTTT	NA	TRBV5-1	TRBJ1-1	once
CASSYLTGLAYNEQFF	TGTGCCAGCAGCTATTTAACGGGACTAGCCTACAATGAGCAGTTCTTC	TRBD2	TRBV7-6	TRBJ2-1	NA
CASSQDGLAGSEQFF	TGCGCCAGCAGCCAAGATGGCCTAGCGGGGAGTGAGCAGTTCTTC	TRBD2	TRBV4-1	TRBJ2-1	NA
CATSRSGTANTEAFF	TGTGCCACCAGCAGAAGTGGGACAGCGAACACTGAAGCTTTCTTT	TRBD1	TRBV15	TRBJ1-1	NA
CASSSQIPGQGNIQYF	TGCGCCAGCAGCTCCCAAATACCCGGACAGGGAAACATTCAGTACTTC	TRBD1	TRBV5-1	TRBJ2-4	NA
CASSSGVSGEQYF	TGTGCCAGCAGCTCAGGGGTATCCGGCGAGCAGTACTTC	NA	TRBV7-9	TRBJ2-7	NA
CASSIQNEQFF	TGTGCCAGCAGCATTCAAAATGAGCAGTTCTTC	NA	TRBV28	TRBJ2-1	NA
CASSHRDRGPNQPQHF	TGTGCCAGTAGTCACCGGGACAGGGGGCCCAATCAGCCCCAGCATTTT	TRBD1	TRBV19	TRBJ1-5	NA
CTSSLTGTSGGGYNEQFF	TGCACCAGCAGCCTAACCGGGACTAGCGGGGGGGGCTACAATGAGCAGTTCTTC	NA	TRBV1	TRBJ2-1	NA
CASSEAGGRARETQYF	TGTGCCAGCAGTGAAGCGGGCGGGAGGGCCAGAGAGACCCAGTACTTC	TRBD2	TRBV6-1	TRBJ2-5	NA